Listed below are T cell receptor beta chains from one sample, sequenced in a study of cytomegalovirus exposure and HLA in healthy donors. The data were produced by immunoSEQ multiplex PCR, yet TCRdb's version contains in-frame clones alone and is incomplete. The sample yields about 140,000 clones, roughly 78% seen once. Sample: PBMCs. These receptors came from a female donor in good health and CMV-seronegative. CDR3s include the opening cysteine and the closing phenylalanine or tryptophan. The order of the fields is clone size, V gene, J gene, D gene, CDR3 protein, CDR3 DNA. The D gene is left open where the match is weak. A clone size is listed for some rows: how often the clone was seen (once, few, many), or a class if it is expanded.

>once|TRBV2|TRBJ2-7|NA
CASIPDSSYEQYF
TGTGCCAGCATTCCCGACAGTTCCTACGAGCAGTACTTC
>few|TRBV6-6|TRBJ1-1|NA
CASSYQKQGSAFF
TGTGCCAGCAGTTACCAAAAACAGGGCTCGGCTTTCTTT
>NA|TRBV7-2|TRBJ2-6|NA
CASLVTSEAGANVLTF
TGTGCCAGCCTTGTGACCTCGGAGGCTGGGGCCAACGTCCTGACTTTC
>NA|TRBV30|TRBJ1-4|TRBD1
CAWREGQLTNEKLFF
TGTGCCTGGAGGGAGGGACAGCTTACTAATGAAAAACTGTTTTTT
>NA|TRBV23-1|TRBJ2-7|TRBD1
CATTRRGKIYEQYF
TGCGCCACCACCCGCAGGGGGAAGATCTACGAGCAGTACTTC
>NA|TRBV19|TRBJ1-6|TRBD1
CASSDRDGGNSPLHF
TGTGCCAGTAGTGACAGGGACGGCGGTAATTCACCCCTCCACTTT
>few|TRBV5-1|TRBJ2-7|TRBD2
CASNEAGEVGEQYF
TGCGCCAGCAACGAAGCGGGGGAGGTGGGCGAGCAGTACTTC
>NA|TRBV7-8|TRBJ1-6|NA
CASNRGRMVGNSPLHF
TGTGCCAGCAATAGGGGCCGCATGGTTGGTAATTCACCCCTCCACTTT
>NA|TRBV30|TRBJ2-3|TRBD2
CAWSGSGIGTDTQYF
TGTGCCTGGAGCGGTAGCGGGATTGGCACAGATACGCAGTATTTT
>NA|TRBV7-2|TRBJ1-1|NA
CASSLRSVNTEAFF
TGTGCCAGCAGCTTACGCTCAGTGAACACTGAAGCTTTCTTT
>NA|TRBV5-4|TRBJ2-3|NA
CASSPGLLKTDTQYF
TGTGCCAGCAGCCCAGGACTTCTAAAAACAGATACGCAGTATTTT
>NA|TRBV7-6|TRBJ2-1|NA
CASSFLGDSSYNEQFF
TGTGCCAGCAGCTTCCTGGGGGACTCCTCCTACAATGAGCAGTTCTTC
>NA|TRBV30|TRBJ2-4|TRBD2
CAWSTPHAGGRAKNIQYF
TGTGCCTGGAGCACTCCCCATGCGGGAGGGAGAGCCAAAAACATTCAGTACTTC
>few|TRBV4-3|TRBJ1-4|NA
CASSQRLYEKLFF
TGCGCCAGCAGCCAAAGACTCTATGAAAAACTGTTTTTT
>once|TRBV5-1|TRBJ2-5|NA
CASTAGGRETQYF
TGCGCCAGCACAGCAGGGGGGCGAGAGACCCAGTACTTC
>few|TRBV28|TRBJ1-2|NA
CASTEGFGSYYGYTF
TGTGCCAGCACGGAGGGATTCGGAAGCTACTATGGCTACACCTTC
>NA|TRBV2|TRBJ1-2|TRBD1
CASPIRTTRRGQGYTF
TGTGCCAGCCCCATAAGGACAACCCGGAGGGGACAGGGCTACACCTTC
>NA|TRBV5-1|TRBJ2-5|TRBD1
CASSFSIKTGGRETQYF
TGCGCCAGCAGCTTCTCTATAAAAACAGGGGGCAGAGAGACCCAGTACTTC
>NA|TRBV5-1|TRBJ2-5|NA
CASSLAPETQYF
TGCGCCAGCAGCTTGGCCCCGGAGACCCAGTACTTC
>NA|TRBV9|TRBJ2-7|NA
CASSGDGGAAYEQYF
TGTGCCAGCAGCGGAGACGGGGGAGCGGCCTACGAGCAGTACTTC
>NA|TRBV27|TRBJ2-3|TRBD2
CASTPAGGPSSDTQYF
TGTGCCAGCACTCCAGCGGGAGGGCCATCCTCAGATACGCAGTATTTT
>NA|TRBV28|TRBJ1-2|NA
CASTEAGSVKAYGYTF
TGTGCCAGCACCGAGGCCGGCAGCGTAAAGGCGTATGGCTACACCTTC
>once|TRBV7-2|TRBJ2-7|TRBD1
CASSLATGGVNEQYF
TGTGCCAGCAGCTTAGCGACAGGGGGAGTCAACGAGCAGTACTTC
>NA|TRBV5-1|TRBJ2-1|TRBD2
CASSLGLAFSYNEQFF
TGCGCCAGCAGCTTGGGACTAGCGTTTTCCTACAATGAGCAGTTCTTC
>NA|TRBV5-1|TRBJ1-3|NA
CASSLSVSDSGNTIYF
TGCGCCAGCAGCTTGAGTGTCTCGGACTCGGGAAACACCATATATTTT
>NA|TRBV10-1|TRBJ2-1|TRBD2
CASSPLAGGYNEQFF
TGCGCCAGCAGCCCTCTGGCGGGAGGATACAATGAGCAGTTCTTC
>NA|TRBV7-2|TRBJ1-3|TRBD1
CASSLYGDRVASGNTIYF
TGTGCCAGCAGCTTATATGGGGACAGGGTAGCCTCTGGAAACACCATATATTTT
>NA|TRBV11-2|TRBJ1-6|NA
CASSLENHLAYSPLHF
TGTGCCAGCAGCTTAGAAAATCACCTAGCTTATTCACCCCTCCACTTT
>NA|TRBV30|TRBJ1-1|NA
CAWSEQMNTEAFF
TGTGCCTGGAGTGAACAGATGAACACTGAAGCTTTCTTT
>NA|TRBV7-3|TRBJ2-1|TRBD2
CASSLNSGRGNEQFF
TGTGCCAGCAGCTTGAATAGCGGGAGAGGGAATGAGCAGTTCTTC
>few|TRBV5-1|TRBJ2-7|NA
CASKGLSYEQYF
TGCGCCAGTAAAGGACTATCCTACGAGCAGTACTTC
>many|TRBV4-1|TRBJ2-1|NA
CASSHTTLGQFF
TGCGCCAGCAGCCACACTACCCTCGGGCAGTTCTTC
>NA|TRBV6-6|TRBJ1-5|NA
CASTLTGNSNQPQHF
TGTGCCAGCACCCTTACGGGAAATAGCAATCAGCCCCAGCATTTT
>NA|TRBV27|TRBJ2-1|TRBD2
CASHRTSGGAGEQFF
TGTGCCAGCCATAGGACTAGCGGGGGGGCCGGTGAGCAGTTCTTC
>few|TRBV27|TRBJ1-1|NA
CASSYRAGNTEAFF
TGTGCCAGCAGTTACAGGGCCGGGAACACTGAAGCTTTCTTT
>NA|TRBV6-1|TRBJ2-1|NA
CASSPRTDYNEQFF
TGTGCCAGTTCCCCCAGGACTGACTACAATGAGCAGTTCTTC
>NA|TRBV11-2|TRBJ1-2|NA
CASSSPGRVRDYGYTF
TGTGCCAGCAGCTCCCCGGGTCGAGTCCGGGACTATGGCTACACCTTC
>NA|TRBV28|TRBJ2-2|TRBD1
CASSQQGTNTGELFF
TGTGCCAGCAGTCAACAGGGGACGAACACCGGGGAGCTGTTTTTT
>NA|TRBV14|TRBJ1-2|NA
CASSHSANYGYTF
TGTGCCAGCAGCCATTCGGCTAACTATGGCTACACCTTC
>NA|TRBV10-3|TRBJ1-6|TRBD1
CAISPHATGGNSPLHF
TGTGCCATCAGTCCCCATGCGACAGGGGGCAATTCACCCCTCCACTTT
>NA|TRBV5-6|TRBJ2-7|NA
CASSLVMGGGAQTYEQYF
TGTGCCAGCAGCTTGGTCATGGGCGGCGGGGCACAAACCTACGAGCAGTACTTC
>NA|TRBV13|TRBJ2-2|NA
CASSYPFSDNTGELFF
TGTGCCAGCAGCTATCCATTCTCAGATAACACCGGGGAGCTGTTTTTT
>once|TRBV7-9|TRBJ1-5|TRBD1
CASSLYGQGKNQPQHF
TGTGCCAGCAGCTTATACGGACAGGGGAAGAATCAGCCCCAGCATTTT
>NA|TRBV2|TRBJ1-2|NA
CAMAGNGGYTF
TGTGCCATGGCAGGTAACGGTGGCTACACCTTC
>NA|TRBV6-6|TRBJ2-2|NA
CATRRVRGELFF
TGTGCCACCCGTAGAGTACGCGGGGAGCTGTTTTTT
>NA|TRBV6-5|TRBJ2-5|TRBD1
CASSYSAGGAETQYF
TGTGCCAGCAGTTACTCGGCAGGGGGCGCCGAGACCCAGTACTTC
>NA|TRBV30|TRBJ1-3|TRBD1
CAWKFTGGSGNTIYF
TGTGCCTGGAAATTTACAGGGGGCTCTGGAAACACCATATATTTT
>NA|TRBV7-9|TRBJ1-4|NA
CASSPIRAGTIQLFF
TGTGCCAGCAGCCCAATCAGGGCCGGGACTATTCAACTGTTTTTT
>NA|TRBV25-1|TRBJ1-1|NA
CASSESPGTEAFF
TGTGCCAGCAGTGAATCCCCAGGGACTGAAGCTTTCTTT
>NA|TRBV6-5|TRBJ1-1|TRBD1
CASARGSNTEAFF
TGTGCCAGTGCCAGGGGGTCGAACACTGAAGCTTTCTTT
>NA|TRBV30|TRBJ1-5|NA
CAWSRQSIAFNQPQHF
TGTGCCTGGAGTCGACAATCTATCGCCTTCAATCAGCCCCAGCATTTT
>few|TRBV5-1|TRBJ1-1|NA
CASSSGQPNTEAFF
TGCGCCAGCAGCTCAGGACAGCCGAACACTGAAGCTTTCTTT
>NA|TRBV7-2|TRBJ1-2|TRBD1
CASSLGQPYTF
TGTGCCAGCAGCCTGGGACAGCCCTACACCTTC
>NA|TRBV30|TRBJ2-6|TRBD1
CAWSGTGGPGANVLTF
TGTGCCTGGAGTGGTACAGGGGGCCCTGGGGCCAACGTCCTGACTTTC
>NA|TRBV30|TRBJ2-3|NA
CAWSTLTWSTDTQYF
TGTGCCTGGAGCACCCTTACGTGGAGTACAGATACGCAGTATTTT
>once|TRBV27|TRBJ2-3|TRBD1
CASSLRDRGTDTQYF
TGTGCCAGCAGTTTACGGGACAGGGGCACAGATACGCAGTATTTT
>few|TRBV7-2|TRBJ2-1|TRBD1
CASSSPGGDRVMDEQFF
TGTGCCAGCAGCTCCCCCGGTGGGGACAGGGTGATGGATGAGCAGTTCTTC
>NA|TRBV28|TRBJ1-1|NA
CASSSVQGVDTEAFF
TGTGCCAGCAGTTCGGTACAGGGAGTGGACACTGAAGCTTTCTTT
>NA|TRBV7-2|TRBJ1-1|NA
CASSLAPQGSEAFF
TGTGCCAGCAGCTTAGCGCCGCAGGGGTCTGAAGCTTTCTTT